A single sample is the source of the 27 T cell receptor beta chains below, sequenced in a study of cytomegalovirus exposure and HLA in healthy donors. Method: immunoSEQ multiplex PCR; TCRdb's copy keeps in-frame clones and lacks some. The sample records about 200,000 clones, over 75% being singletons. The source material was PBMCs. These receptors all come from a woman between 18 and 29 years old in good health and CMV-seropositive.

The chain's CDR3 is CASSWGAPGQIEGEKLFF. CDR3 bases: TGCGCCAGCAGCTGGGGAGCCCCGGGACAGATTGAAGGGGAAAAACTGTTTTTT. The V gene is TRBV5-1, the J gene TRBJ1-4, with 7 nucleotides matching TRBD1. V shed 3 bases and J 8 bases; nucleotides not matched to a gene: 19. Germline V gives CDR1 SGHRS, CDR2 YFSETQ. The CDR3 loop spans 18 amino acids. Filled out from reference TRBV5-1 and TRBJ1-4, the complete variable domain reads KAGVTQTPRYLIKTRGQQVTLSCSPISGHRSVSWYQQTPGQGLQFLFEYFSETQRNKGNFPGRFSGRQFSNSRSEMNVSTLELGDSALYLCASSWGAPGQIEGEKLFFGSGTQLSVL.

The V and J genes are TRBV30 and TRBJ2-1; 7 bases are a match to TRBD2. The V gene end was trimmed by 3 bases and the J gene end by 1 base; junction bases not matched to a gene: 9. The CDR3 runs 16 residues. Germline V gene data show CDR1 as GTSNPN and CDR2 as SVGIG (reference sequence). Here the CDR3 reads CAWRSVAGKSYNEQFF. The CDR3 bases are TGTGCCTGGAGATCGGTAGCGGGTAAATCCTACAATGAGCAGTTCTTC.

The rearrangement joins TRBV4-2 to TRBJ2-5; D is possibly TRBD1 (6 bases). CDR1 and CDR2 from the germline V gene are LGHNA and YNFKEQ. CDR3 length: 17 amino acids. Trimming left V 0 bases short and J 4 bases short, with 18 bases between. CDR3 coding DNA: TGTGCCAGCAGCCAAGAGTGGGGGACAATCGTATCAGAGACCCAGTACTTC. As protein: CASSQEWGTIVSETQYF.

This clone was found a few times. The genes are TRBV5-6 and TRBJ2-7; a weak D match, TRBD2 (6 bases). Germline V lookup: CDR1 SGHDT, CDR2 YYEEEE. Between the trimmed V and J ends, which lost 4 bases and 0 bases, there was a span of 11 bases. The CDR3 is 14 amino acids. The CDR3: CASSLGTYSYEQYF. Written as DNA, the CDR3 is TGTGCCAGCAGCCTCGGGACTTACTCCTACGAGCAGTACTTC.

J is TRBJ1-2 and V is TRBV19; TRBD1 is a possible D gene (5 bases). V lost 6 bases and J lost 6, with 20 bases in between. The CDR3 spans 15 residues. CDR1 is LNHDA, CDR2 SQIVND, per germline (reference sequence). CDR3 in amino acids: CASSWTIQGGDGYTF. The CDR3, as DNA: TGTGCCAGTAGCTGGACGATCCAGGGCGGGGATGGCTACACCTTC.

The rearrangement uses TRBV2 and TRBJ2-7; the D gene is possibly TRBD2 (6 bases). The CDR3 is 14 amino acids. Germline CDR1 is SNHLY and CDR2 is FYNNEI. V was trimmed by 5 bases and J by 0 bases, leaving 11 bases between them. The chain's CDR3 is CASSPSEDSYEQYF. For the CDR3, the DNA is TGTGCCAGCAGTCCTAGCGAGGACTCCTACGAGCAGTACTTC.

CDR3 protein: CASSYTGGNEKLFF. The CDR3 region has the DNA TGTGCCAGCAGTTACACAGGGGGGAATGAAAAACTGTTTTTT. The J gene is TRBJ1-4, the V gene TRBV28; 8 nucleotides agree with TRBD1. Losses at the gene ends were 4 bases for V and 5 bases for J; bases not matched to a gene: 3. This CDR3 is built from 14 residues. Germline CDR1 and CDR2: MDHEN and SYDVKM. Full variable domain (outside the CDR3, taken from reference TRBV28 and TRBJ1-4): DVKVTQSSRYLVKRTGEKVFLECVQDMDHENMFWYRQDPGLGLRLIYFSYDVKMKEKGDIPEGYSVSREKKERFSLILESASTNQTSMYLCASSYTGGNEKLFFGSGTQLSVL.

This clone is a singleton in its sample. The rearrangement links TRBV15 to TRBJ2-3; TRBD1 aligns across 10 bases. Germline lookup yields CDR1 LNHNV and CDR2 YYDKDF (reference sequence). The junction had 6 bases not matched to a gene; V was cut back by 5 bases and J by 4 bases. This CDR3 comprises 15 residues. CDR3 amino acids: CATSPGQGSADTQYF. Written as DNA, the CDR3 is TGTGCCACCAGCCCGGGACAGGGGTCAGCAGATACGCAGTATTTT. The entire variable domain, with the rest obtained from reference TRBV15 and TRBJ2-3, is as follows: DAMVIQNPRYQVTQFGKPVTLSCSQTLNHNVMYWYQQKSSQAPKLLFHYYDKDFNNEADTPDNFQSRRPNTSFCFLDIRSPGLGDTAMYLCATSPGQGSADTQYFGPGTRLTVL.

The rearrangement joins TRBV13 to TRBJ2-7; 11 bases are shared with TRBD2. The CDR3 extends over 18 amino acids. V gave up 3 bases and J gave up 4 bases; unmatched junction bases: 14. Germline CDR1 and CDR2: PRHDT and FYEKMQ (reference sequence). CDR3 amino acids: CASSFWRTSGSERYEQYF. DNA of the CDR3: TGTGCCAGCAGCTTTTGGCGAACTAGCGGGAGTGAGCGGTACGAGCAGTACTTC.

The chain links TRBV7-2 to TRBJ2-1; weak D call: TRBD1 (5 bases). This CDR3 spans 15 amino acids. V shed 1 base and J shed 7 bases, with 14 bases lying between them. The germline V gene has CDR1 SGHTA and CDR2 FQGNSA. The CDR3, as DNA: TGTGCCAGCAGCTTAGAAGGGGCGCGACGTAATGAGCAGTTCTTC. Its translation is CASSLEGARRNEQFF. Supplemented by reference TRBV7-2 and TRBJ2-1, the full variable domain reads GAGVSQSPSNKVTEKGKDVELRCDPISGHTALYWYRQSLGQGLEFLIYFQGNSAPDKSGLPSDRFSAERTGGSVSTLTIQRTQQEDSAVYLCASSLEGARRNEQFFGPGTRLTVL.

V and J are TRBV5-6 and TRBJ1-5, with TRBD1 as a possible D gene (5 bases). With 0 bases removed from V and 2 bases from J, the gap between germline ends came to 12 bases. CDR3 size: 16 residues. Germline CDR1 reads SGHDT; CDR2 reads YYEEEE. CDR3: CASSLGAGGRNQPQHF. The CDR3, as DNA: TGTGCCAGCAGCTTGGGGGCGGGGGGACGCAATCAGCCCCAGCATTTT.

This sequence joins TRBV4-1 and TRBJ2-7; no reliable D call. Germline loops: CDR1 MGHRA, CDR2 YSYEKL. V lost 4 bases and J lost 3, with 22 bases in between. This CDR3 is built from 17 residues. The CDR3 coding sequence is TGCGCCAGCAGCCGACTTATTCTGGGTCAGACCTTCTACGAGCAGTACTTC. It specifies CASSRLILGQTFYEQYF.

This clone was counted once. This CDR3 reads CASSLVGRGLTEAFF. CDR3 bases: TGTGCCAGCAGCTTAGTTGGCAGGGGGCTCACTGAAGCTTTCTTT. This chain links TRBV7-8 with TRBJ1-1, with TRBD1 identical over 8 bases. V gave up 1 base and J gave up 4 bases; unmatched junction bases: 5. Germline V CDR1 and CDR2: SGHVS, FQNEAQ. The CDR3 length is 15 residues. The full variable domain, completed using reference TRBV7-8 and TRBJ1-1, is GAGVSQSPRYKVAKRGQDVALRCDPISGHVSLFWYQQALGQGPEFLTYFQNEAQLDKSGLPSDRFFAERPEGSVSTLKIQRTQQEDSAVYLCASSLVGRGLTEAFFGQGTRLTVV.

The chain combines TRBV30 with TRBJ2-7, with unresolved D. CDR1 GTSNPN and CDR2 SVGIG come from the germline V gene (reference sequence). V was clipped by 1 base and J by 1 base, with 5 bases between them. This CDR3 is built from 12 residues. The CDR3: CAWSESSYEQYF. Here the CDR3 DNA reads TGTGCCTGGAGTGAGAGTTCCTACGAGCAGTACTTC.

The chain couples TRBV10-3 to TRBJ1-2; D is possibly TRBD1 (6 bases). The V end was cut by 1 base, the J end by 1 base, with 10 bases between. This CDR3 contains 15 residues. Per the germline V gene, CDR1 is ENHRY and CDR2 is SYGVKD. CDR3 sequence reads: CAISEWEGGNYGYTF. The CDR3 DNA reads TGTGCCATCAGTGAGTGGGAAGGGGGTAACTATGGCTACACCTTC.

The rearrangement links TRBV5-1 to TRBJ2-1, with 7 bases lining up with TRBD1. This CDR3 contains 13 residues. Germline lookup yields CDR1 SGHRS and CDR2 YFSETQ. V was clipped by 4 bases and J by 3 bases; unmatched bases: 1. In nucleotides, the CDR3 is TGCGCCAGCAGCACAGGGGTCTACAATGAGCAGTTCTTC. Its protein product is CASSTGVYNEQFF.

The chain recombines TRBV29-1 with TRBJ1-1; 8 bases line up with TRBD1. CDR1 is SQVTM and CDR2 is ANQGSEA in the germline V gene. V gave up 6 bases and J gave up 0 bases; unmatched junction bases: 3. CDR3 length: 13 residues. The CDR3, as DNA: TGCAGCGTAGTGACAGGGGTGAACACTGAAGCTTTCTTT. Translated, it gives CSVVTGVNTEAFF.

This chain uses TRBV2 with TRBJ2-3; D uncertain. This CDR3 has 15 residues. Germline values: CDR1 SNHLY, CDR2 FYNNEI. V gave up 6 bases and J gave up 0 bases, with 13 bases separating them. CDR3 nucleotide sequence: TGTGCCAGCAGGAGGCCCCGACCCAGCACAGATACGCAGTATTTT. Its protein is CASRRPRPSTDTQYF.

CDR3 DNA: TGTGCCAGCAGTTCCGCCGGGACAGGCCACGAAAAACTGTTTTTT. It translates to CASSSAGTGHEKLFF. This chain joins TRBV28 and TRBJ1-4, with 8 bases fitting TRBD1. Germline CDR1 MDHEN, CDR2 SYDVKM. The CDR3 contains 15 residues. The junction had 9 bases not matched to a gene; V was cut back by 4 bases and J by 8 bases.

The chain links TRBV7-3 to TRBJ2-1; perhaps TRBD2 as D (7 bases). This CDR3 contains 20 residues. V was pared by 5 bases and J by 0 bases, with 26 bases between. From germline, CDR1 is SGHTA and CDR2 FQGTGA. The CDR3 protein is CASSTNSGGPSRSSYNEQFF. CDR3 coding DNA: TGTGCCAGCAGCACGAATTCCGGGGGGCCTAGCAGAAGCTCCTACAATGAGCAGTTCTTC.

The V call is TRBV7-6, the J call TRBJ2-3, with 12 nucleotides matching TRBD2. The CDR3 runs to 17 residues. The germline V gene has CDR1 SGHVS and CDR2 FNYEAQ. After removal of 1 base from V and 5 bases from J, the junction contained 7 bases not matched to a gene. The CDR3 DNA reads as TGTGCCAGCAGCTTAGGGCCTAGCGGGAGGGTTCAAGATACGCAGTATTTT. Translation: CASSLGPSGRVQDTQYF.

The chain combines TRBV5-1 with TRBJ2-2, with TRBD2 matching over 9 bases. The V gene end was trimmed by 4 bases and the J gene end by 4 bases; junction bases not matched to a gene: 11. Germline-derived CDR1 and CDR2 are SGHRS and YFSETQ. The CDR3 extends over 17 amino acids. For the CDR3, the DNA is TGCGCCAGCAGCACCCTTCCGGCGGGAGGGCCCACCGGGGAGCTGTTTTTT. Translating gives CASSTLPAGGPTGELFF.

The CDR3 nucleotides are TGCAGCGTCGCGGAGGCTACGCAGTATTTT. Its translation is CSVAEATQYF. This chain joins TRBV29-1 and TRBJ2-3, with D possibly matching TRBD2 (5 bases). Trimming shortened V by 6 bases and J by 8 bases, and 9 bases separated the two germline ends. The CDR3 loop spans 10 amino acids. Germline-derived CDR1 and CDR2 are SQVTM and ANQGSEA.

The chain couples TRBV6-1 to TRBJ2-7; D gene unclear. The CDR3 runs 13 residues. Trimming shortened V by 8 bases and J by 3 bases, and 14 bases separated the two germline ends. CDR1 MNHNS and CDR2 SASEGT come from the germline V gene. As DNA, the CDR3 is TGTGCCAGCCAGTCCGCAGGAAACTACGAGCAGTACTTC. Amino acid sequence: CASQSAGNYEQYF.

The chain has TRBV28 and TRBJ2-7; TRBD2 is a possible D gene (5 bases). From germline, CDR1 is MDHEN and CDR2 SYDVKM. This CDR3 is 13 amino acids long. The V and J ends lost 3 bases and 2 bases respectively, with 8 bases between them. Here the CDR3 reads CASSFGGTYEQYF. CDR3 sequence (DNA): TGTGCCAGCAGTTTCGGAGGAACCTACGAGCAGTACTTC.

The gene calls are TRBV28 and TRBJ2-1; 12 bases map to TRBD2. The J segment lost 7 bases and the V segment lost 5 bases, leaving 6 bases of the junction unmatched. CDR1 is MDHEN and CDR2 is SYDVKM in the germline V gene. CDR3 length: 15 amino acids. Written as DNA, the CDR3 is TGTGCCAGCAGTCCCCGGACTAGCGGGGCGAATGAGCAGTTCTTC. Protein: CASSPRTSGANEQFF.

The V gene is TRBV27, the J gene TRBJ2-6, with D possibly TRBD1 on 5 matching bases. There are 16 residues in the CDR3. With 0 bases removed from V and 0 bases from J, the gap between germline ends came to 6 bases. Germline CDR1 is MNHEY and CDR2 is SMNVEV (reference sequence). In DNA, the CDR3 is TGTGCCAGCAGTTTATCAGGGGTCTCTGGGGCCAACGTCCTGACTTTC. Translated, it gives CASSLSGVSGANVLTF. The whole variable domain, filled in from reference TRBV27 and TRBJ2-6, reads EAQVTQNPRYLITVTGKKLTVTCSQNMNHEYMSWYRQDPGLGLRQIYYSMNVEVTDKGDVPEGYKVSRKEKRNFPLILESPSPNQTSLYFCASSLSGVSGANVLTFGAGSRLTVL.